Following are 17 T cell receptor gamma chains from one sample sequenced in a study of Vδ1+ human thymocytes (dated by TCRdb to the late 2010s). General study outcomes and caveats: Thymic TRG and TRD repertoires appeared highly polyclonal with Gaussian CDR3 length distributions, unlike oligoclonal peripheral blood repertoires.

The sequencer listed for this sample is Illumina MiSeq. RNA was isolated using the RNeasy mini kit, and reverse transcription was performed with Superscript III. To generate the CDR3 amplicons, a multiplex PCR was run using pooled V-gene forward primers together with a constant-region reverse primer that carried Illumina adaptor overhangs. After TCRdb called clones again from the public reads with CATT, rows with identical DNA were merged. The sample table records about 27,000 gamma-chain clones; around a fifth of these occur just once. 1.5% to 2% of the sample comes from the top ten. The antigens of these receptors remain unknown. Source material: Vdelta1+ gamma-delta thymocytes from the thymus. The cell subset or site label on this specimen signifies: FACS-sorted CD3+ TCRalphabeta- TCRVdelta1+ TCRVdelta2- thymocytes. All receptors derive from a boy under two years old who had congenital heart surgery.

The chain joins TRGV2 to TRGJ1 or TRGJ2. From germline, CDR1 is EGSNGY and CDR2 YDSYNSKV. This CDR3 comprises 11 residues. J lost 11 bases, V lost 1 base, and 5 bases had no gene match. CDR3 protein: CATWDGHEKLF. The CDR3 bases are TGTGCCACCTGGGACGGACACGAGAAACTCTTT.

The V call is TRGV9, the J call TRGJ1 or TRGJ2. Germline V CDR1 and CDR2: GITISATS, ISYDGTV (reference sequence). Trimming removed 0 bases from V and 0 bases from J; junction bases left unmatched: 5. The CDR3 consists of 15 residues. CDR3: CALWEVIANYYKKLF. Here the CDR3 DNA reads TGTGCCTTGTGGGAGGTGATCGCGAATTATTATAAGAAACTCTTT.

The genes are TRGV2 and TRGJ1 or TRGJ2. This CDR3 region has 12 residues. Germline CDR1 EGSNGY, CDR2 YDSYNSKV. The trim removed 5 bases at V and 4 bases at J, leaving 5 bases unmatched. This CDR3 reads CATWAAYYKKLF. The CDR3 nucleotides are TGTGCCACCTGGGCCGCATATTATAAGAAACTCTTT.

The J gene is TRGJP2, the V gene TRGV2. J was trimmed by 6 bases and V by 0 bases; bases with no gene match: 4. The length of the CDR3 is 14 residues. The germline V gene has CDR1 EGSNGY and CDR2 YDSYNSKV. The CDR3 protein is CATWDGLCDWIKTF. The CDR3 nucleotides read TGTGCCACCTGGGACGGGCTGTGTGATTGGATCAAGACGTTT.

This clone appeared a few times. V is TRGV5 and J is TRGJ1 or TRGJ2. Germline loops: CDR1 VINAFY, CDR2 YDVSNSKD. V gave up 0 bases and J gave up 9 bases; unmatched junction bases: 8. CDR3 length: 13 amino acids. The chain's CDR3 is CATWDRLGGKKLF. In DNA, the CDR3 is TGTGCCACCTGGGACAGGCTAGGGGGTAAGAAACTCTTT.

This clone was seen more than once but under ten times. The same CDR3 also results from other DNA sequences found in this sample. The chain is built from TRGV3 and TRGJ1 or TRGJ2. There are 13 residues in the CDR3. CDR1 is VTNTFY and CDR2 is YDVSTARD in the germline V gene (reference sequence). The ends lost 2 bases at V and 2 bases at J; junction bases unmatched: 3. The CDR3 sequence: CATWDTYYYKKLF. Here the CDR3 DNA reads TGTGCCACCTGGGACACGTATTATTATAAGAAACTCTTT.

Details on this clone: The same CDR3 arises from other DNA sequences in this sample as well. The chain carries TRGV5 and TRGJ1 or TRGJ2. V was pared by 0 bases and J by 3 bases, with 5 bases of the junction left unmatched. Per the germline V gene, CDR1 is VINAFY and CDR2 is YDVSNSKD. The CDR3 spans 14 residues. In nucleotides, the CDR3 is TGTGCCACCTGGGACAGGAGGATTTATTATAAGAAACTCTTT. Protein product: CATWDRRIYYKKLF.

This rearrangement joins TRGV5 to TRGJ1 or TRGJ2. The CDR3 extends over 19 amino acids. Losses at the gene ends were 0 bases for V and 0 bases for J; bases not matched to a gene: 17. Germline assignment: CDR1 VINAFY and CDR2 YDVSNSKD. The CDR3 loop reads CATWDRRPTQPKNYYKKLF. CDR3 nucleotides: TGTGCCACCTGGGACAGGCGCCCCACTCAACCGAAGAATTATTATAAGAAACTCTTT.

Only a few counts were recorded for this clone. V gene TRGV5 combines with J gene TRGJ1 or TRGJ2. Looked up from germline, CDR1 is VINAFY and CDR2 is YDVSNSKD. The length of the CDR3 is 13 residues. J lost 12 bases, V lost 3 bases, and 14 bases had no gene match. The CDR3 loop reads CATWDGPCTRKLF. The CDR3 DNA reads TGTGCCACCTGGGACGGGCCTTGTACGAGGAAACTCTTT.

A few counts support this clone. V is TRGV9 and J is TRGJ1 or TRGJ2. CDR3 length: 14 amino acids. V dropped 5 bases and J dropped 6; count of bases not matched to a gene: 13. Germline loops: CDR1 GITISATS, CDR2 ISYDGTV (reference sequence). The CDR3 spells CALWGKSGRYKKLF. For the CDR3, the DNA is TGTGCCTTGTGGGGCAAGTCGGGGCGTTATAAGAAACTCTTT.

The count of this clone is one. The V gene is TRGV4, the J gene TRGJ1 or TRGJ2. V gave up 3 bases and J gave up 0 bases; unmatched junction bases: 8. Germline assignment: CDR1 EGSTGY and CDR2 YDSYTSSV. The CDR3 is 15 amino acids. CDR3 loop: CATWDKVRNYYKKLF. As DNA, the CDR3 is TGTGCCACCTGGGATAAAGTACGGAATTATTATAAGAAACTCTTT.

Only a few counts were recorded for this clone. V and J are TRGV3 and TRGJ1 or TRGJ2. The CDR3 totals 14 residues. The germline CDR1 and CDR2 sequences are VTNTFY and YDVSTARD (reference sequence). With V trimmed by 0 bases and J by 7 bases, 9 bases remained unmatched. The DNA of the CDR3 is TGTGCCACCTGGGACAGGCCGGCATTCTATAAGAAACTCTTT. It specifies CATWDRPAFYKKLF.

Notes on this clone: Possible read error: a much larger clone is one base away. Other DNA sequences of this sample code for an identical CDR3. V gene TRGV2 combines with J gene TRGJ1 or TRGJ2. The CDR3 is 12 amino acids. The trim removed 0 bases at V and 7 bases at J, leaving 3 bases unmatched. Germline-derived CDR1 and CDR2 are EGSNGY and YDSYNSKV. This chain's CDR3 is CATWDGLYKKLF. CDR3 DNA: TGTGCCACCTGGGACGGGCTATATAAGAAACTCTTT.

This clone showed up just a few times. The gene calls are TRGV4 and TRGJ1 or TRGJ2. J was trimmed by 11 bases and V by 3 bases; bases with no gene match: 4. The CDR3 length is 10 residues. Germline V gives CDR1 EGSTGY, CDR2 YDSYTSSV. CDR3 sequence (DNA): TGTGCCACCTGGGATAACGAGAAACTCTTT. Translation gives CATWDNEKLF.

V gene TRGV5 combines with J gene TRGJ1 or TRGJ2. Germline-derived CDR1 and CDR2 are VINAFY and YDVSNSKD. Germline trimming cut 1 base from V and 7 bases from J; bases unmatched to any gene: 10. This CDR3 is built from 14 residues. Here the CDR3 reads CATWDSPPGYKKLF. CDR3 in DNA: TGTGCCACCTGGGACAGCCCGCCAGGCTATAAGAAACTCTTT.

J is TRGJ1 or TRGJ2 and V is TRGV5. The trim removed 0 bases at V and 16 bases at J, leaving 15 bases unmatched. In germline, CDR1 is VINAFY, CDR2 YDVSNSKD. There are 13 residues in the CDR3. CDR3 sequence (DNA): TGTGCCACCTGGGACAGGGCCGGGAATGGAGGGCTCTTT. This encodes CATWDRAGNGGLF.

This clone is classed as medium-sized. The chain employs TRGV3 and TRGJ1 or TRGJ2. The CDR3 spans 12 residues. Trimming removed 5 bases from V and 3 bases from J; junction bases left unmatched: 4. Per the germline V gene, CDR1 is VTNTFY and CDR2 is YDVSTARD (reference sequence). CDR3 protein: CATWAPYYKKLF. CDR3 DNA: TGTGCCACCTGGGCCCCTTATTATAAGAAACTCTTT.